What follows are 19 T cell receptor beta chains derived from one specimen sequenced in a study of identical twins. TCRdb itself ran the 5' RACE reads through MiXCR, one entry per CDR3 protein. The sample lists about 190,000 distinct CDR3 sequences; around a sixth were seen once. The data were also submitted as part of a second study, on T cells expressing NK-cell markers.

Material: CD8+ T cells sorted from blood. The origin of the receptors is a woman between 18 and 30 years old in good health.

This clonotype occurred a few times. This chain links TRBV5-1 with TRBJ1-6, with unresolved D. The germline V gene encodes CDR1 SGHRS and CDR2 YFSETQ. CDR3 length equals 15 residues. V lost 6 bases, J lost 5 bases, and 15 bases lay in between. The CDR3 spells CASKSSAADNSPLHF. As DNA, the CDR3 is TGCGCCAGCAAGAGTTCGGCAGCAGATAATTCACCCCTCCACTTT.

The V and J genes are TRBV25-1 and TRBJ1-5; 8 nucleotides line up with TRBD1. Losses at the gene ends were 1 base for V and 4 bases for J; bases not matched to a gene: 3. This CDR3 is 15 amino acids long. Per the germline V gene, CDR1 is MGHDK and CDR2 is SYGVNS. The CDR3 DNA is TGTGCCAGCAGTGAATCAGGGGGCGGGAATCAGCCCCAGCATTTT. This encodes CASSESGGGNQPQHF.

This clonotype turned up a few times. The chain is built from TRBV5-6 and TRBJ2-1; D not resolved. CDR3 length: 13 residues. Trimming pared 4 bases from V and 3 bases from J, leaving 8 bases between. Germline CDR1 SGHDT, CDR2 YYEEEE. CDR3 sequence (DNA): TGTGCCAGCAGCCCTGCAAACTACAATGAGCAGTTCTTC. Residues: CASSPANYNEQFF. Full variable domain (missing parts from reference TRBV5-6 and TRBJ2-1): DAGVTQSPTHLIKTRGQQVTLRCSPKSGHDTVSWYQQALGQGPQFIFQYYEEEERQRGNFPDRFSGHQFPNYSSELNVNALLLGDSALYLCASSPANYNEQFFGPGTRLTVL.

This clonotype was seen more than once but under ten times. The rearrangement links TRBV29-1 to TRBJ2-1, with 8 bases matching TRBD1. CDR1 is SQVTM and CDR2 is ANQGSEA in the germline V gene. V trimming: 6 bases; J trimming: 10 bases; junction bases outside the gene matches: 2. The CDR3 consists of 10 residues. The CDR3 sequence: CSVGQVEQFF. The DNA of the CDR3 is TGCAGCGTGGGACAGGTGGAGCAGTTCTTC.

This clonotype was counted between two and nine times. The gene calls are TRBV7-9 and TRBJ2-1, with no clear D. This CDR3 comprises 15 residues. The V gene lost 5 bases and the J gene lost 1 base, with 12 bases spanning the gap. CDR1 and CDR2 (germline): SEHNR, FQNEAQ (reference sequence). CDR3 sequence reads: CASSPSINSYNEQFF. Written as DNA, the CDR3 is TGTGCCAGCAGCCCGTCTATCAATTCCTACAATGAGCAGTTCTTC. The entire variable domain, with the rest obtained from reference TRBV7-9 and TRBJ2-1, is as follows: DTGVSQNPRHKITKRGQNVTFRCDPISEHNRLYWYRQTLGQGPEFLTYFQNEAQLEKSRLLSDRFSAERPKGSFSTLEIQRTEQGDSAMYLCASSPSINSYNEQFFGPGTRLTVL.

This rearrangement joins TRBV29-1 to TRBJ1-2; D remains unclear. The CDR3 covers 11 residues. Looked up from germline, CDR1 is SQVTM and CDR2 is ANQGSEA. The ends were cut back, 2 bases at V and 4 bases at J, with 5 bases in the middle. Here the CDR3 reads CSVESRYGYTF. The DNA of the CDR3 is TGCAGCGTTGAATCGCGCTATGGCTACACCTTC.

In DNA, the CDR3 is TGTGCCAGCAGCCACTTAGCGGGAGTGGGATCCTACGAGCAGTACTTC. Translating it yields CASSHLAGVGSYEQYF. The V gene is TRBV11-2, the J gene TRBJ2-7; TRBD2 matches 9 bases. The CDR3 is 16 residues long. The junction had 9 bases not matched to a gene; V was cut back by 5 bases and J by 1 base. Per the germline V gene, CDR1 is SGHAT and CDR2 is FQNNGV.

V is TRBV10-3 and J is TRBJ2-7; D remains ambiguous. Looked up from germline, CDR1 is ENHRY and CDR2 is SYGVKD. The CDR3 runs to 15 residues. Trimming left V 6 bases short and J 1 base short, with 16 bases between. The CDR3 DNA reads as TGTGCCATCAGGGTTTTCAGTGTGAATTCCTACGAGCAGTACTTC. Translating it yields CAIRVFSVNSYEQYF.

The V gene is TRBV27, the J gene TRBJ2-7; D unclear. CDR3 size: 13 residues. V was cut by 3 bases and J by 4 bases, with 10 bases left in between. Germline V lookup: CDR1 MNHEY, CDR2 SMNVEV (reference sequence). This CDR3 reads CASSFAAMYEQYF. CDR3 nucleotide sequence: TGTGCCAGCAGTTTTGCAGCGATGTACGAGCAGTACTTC.

This clonotype has a handful of counts. CDR3 sequence reads: CASSPGTRYEQYF. The CDR3 DNA is TGCGCCAGCAGCCCCGGGACTCGCTACGAGCAGTACTTC. The genes are TRBV4-3 and TRBJ2-7; D might be TRBD2 (6 bases). V dropped 4 bases and J dropped 3 bases, with 10 bases sitting between them. CDR1 is LGHNA, CDR2 YSLEER, per germline. This CDR3 is built from 13 residues.

The chain links TRBV27 to TRBJ2-3; the D is unclear. V gave up 9 bases and J gave up 0 bases, with 10 bases separating them. This CDR3 contains 13 residues. Germline-derived CDR1 and CDR2 are MNHEY and SMNVEV (reference sequence). The CDR3: CASGGYSTDTQYF. Written as DNA, the CDR3 is TGTGCCAGTGGCGGATATAGCACAGATACGCAGTATTTT.

This sequence joins TRBV7-9 and TRBJ2-7; D not resolved. CDR1 SEHNR and CDR2 FQNEAQ come from the germline V gene (reference sequence). V was cut by 3 bases and J by 2 bases, with 8 bases left in between. The CDR3 has 13 residues. The CDR3 nucleotides read TGTGCCAGCAGCTTGCCGGAAGCCTACGAGCAGTACTTC. Residues: CASSLPEAYEQYF. The full variable domain, rest sourced from reference TRBV7-9 and TRBJ2-7, is DTGVSQNPRHKITKRGQNVTFRCDPISEHNRLYWYRQTLGQGPEFLTYFQNEAQLEKSRLLSDRFSAERPKGSFSTLEIQRTEQGDSAMYLCASSLPEAYEQYFGPGTRLTVT.

The V and J genes are TRBV7-8 and TRBJ2-7; 10 bases agree with TRBD1. The CDR3 is 15 amino acids. V was clipped by 1 base and J by 3 bases; unmatched bases: 3. Germline lookup yields CDR1 SGHVS and CDR2 FQNEAQ. CDR3 nucleotide sequence: TGTGCCAGCAGCTTAGAGGGACAGGGGAACTACGAGCAGTACTTC. Translating it yields CASSLEGQGNYEQYF.

This clonotype appeared a few times. The rearrangement joins TRBV12-3 or TRBV12-4 to TRBJ2-5; D ambiguous. The CDR3 is made up of 15 amino acids. V was trimmed by 3 bases and J by 1 base, leaving 12 bases between them. The CDR3 reads CASSFSSGPQETQYF. For the CDR3, the DNA is TGTGCCAGCAGTTTCTCTAGTGGTCCCCAAGAGACCCAGTACTTC.

This clonotype was detected a few times. J is TRBJ1-2 and V is TRBV12-3 or TRBV12-4; TRBD1 might be the D (5 bases). The V end was cut by 7 bases, the J end by 5 bases, with 11 bases between. This CDR3 is 12 amino acids long. CDR3 amino acids: CASTIGGYGYTF. The CDR3 DNA follows: TGTGCCAGCACCATCGGGGGATATGGCTACACCTTC.

The chain combines TRBV12-5 with TRBJ2-1, with 14 bases aligning to TRBD2. CDR3 length equals 15 residues. The trim removed 5 bases at V and 6 bases at J, leaving 3 bases unmatched. The germline gives CDR1 LGHNT, CDR2 FRNRAP. The CDR3 region is CASGPGTSGGNEQFF. The CDR3 coding sequence is TGTGCTAGTGGTCCCGGGACTAGCGGGGGCAATGAGCAGTTCTTC.

The V call is TRBV2, the J call TRBJ2-6; 7 bases are a match to TRBD1. The trim removed 6 bases at V and 3 bases at J, leaving 8 bases unmatched. The CDR3 totals 16 residues. Germline assignment: CDR1 SNHLY and CDR2 FYNNEI. CDR3 region: CASRIRTGDGANVLTF. The CDR3 DNA is TGTGCCAGCAGAATTCGAACAGGGGATGGGGCCAACGTCCTGACTTTC.

A few counts support this clonotype. This sequence joins TRBV11-2 and TRBJ2-5; D is tentatively TRBD1 or TRBD2 (5 bases each). CDR1 and CDR2 (germline): SGHAT, FQNNGV. The CDR3 is 14 residues long. V was shortened by 1 base and J by 7 bases, with 13 bases between the two germline ends. In nucleotides, the CDR3 is TGTGCCAGCAGCTTAGGAGGGGCGTTGGGGACCCAGTACTTC. Amino acid sequence: CASSLGGALGTQYF.

This clonotype has just a few counts. The chain employs TRBV20-1 and TRBJ2-3, with D unresolved. Trimming pared 4 bases from V and 0 bases from J, leaving 20 bases between. The CDR3 loop spans 17 amino acids. Germline V gene sequence: CDR1 DFQATT, CDR2 SNEGSKA (reference sequence). The CDR3 DNA is TGCAGTGCTACTGGACCCTCCAAACACTTTAGCACAGATACGCAGTATTTT. Amino acids: CSATGPSKHFSTDTQYF.